This T cell receptor beta chain is drawn from a study of cytomegalovirus exposure and HLA in healthy donors. Overall study: It was reported in a later analysis that the same platform had been used for the 120 validation repertoires as for the approximately 700 first-cohort repertoires. Study conclusions and caveats: The tendency of first-cohort TCR clusters to co-occur in the approximately 120 validation repertoires was identified by a subsequent analysis. TCR beta chains numbering more than 150 were designated cytomegalovirus-associated.

Concerning this clone itself: What it recognizes is unknown.

The data were produced by immunoSEQ multiplex PCR, yet TCRdb's version contains in-frame clones alone and is incomplete. The repertoire holds some 67,000 clones, with approximately 94% as singletons. Looked up from germline, CDR1 is SGHTA and CDR2 is FQGTGA. CDR3 size: 15 residues. Trimming took off 5 bases at V and 1 base at J, with 11 bases between the two ends. While the first cohort had several hundred subjects, the donors belonged to the separate validation cohort of about 130 subjects. This clonotype was sampled from a woman under 30 in good health and CMV-seronegative. V is TRBV7-3 and J is TRBJ2-2, with a possible D match to TRBD2 (5 bases). The sample comprised PBMCs. Here the CDR3 reads CASSLALGNTGELFF. For the CDR3, the DNA is TGTGCCAGCAGCCTAGCCCTAGGGAACACCGGGGAGCTGTTTTTT.